The 7 T cell receptor beta chains reported below all come from one sample, sequenced in a study of blood T cells in healthy people across ages. PCR was performed a second time for about 6 to 11 cycles using a sample-barcoded 5' primer and a J-beta primer mix. TCRdb redid the calling of the 5' RACE reads with MiXCR, one entry per CDR3 protein. The sample consists of about 1.8 million distinct CDR3 sequences, less than 50% of them appearing once. Source material: blood. These receptors all stem from a woman between 35 and 50 years old in good health.

The V gene is TRBV20-1, the J gene TRBJ2-3; TRBD2 aligns across 7 bases. Looked up from germline, CDR1 is DFQATT and CDR2 is SNEGSKA (reference sequence). The CDR3 has 15 amino acids. Trimming removed 6 bases from V and 1 base from J; junction bases left unmatched: 10. The CDR3 is CSAPASAGRTDTQYF. The CDR3 DNA follows: TGCAGTGCCCCGGCCTCAGCGGGGCGCACAGATACGCAGTATTTT.

This clonotype has a handful of counts. The genes are TRBV18 and TRBJ2-3; D may be TRBD2 (5 bases). Germline assignment: CDR1 KGHSH and CDR2 LQKENI. The CDR3 sequence is 15 residues long. V lost 1 base to trimming and J lost 2 bases, with 10 bases between them. The CDR3 DNA reads as TGTGCCAGCTCACCACGAGGGAGCTACACAGATACGCAGTATTTT. Translating it yields CASSPRGSYTDTQYF.

This clonotype was seen a handful of times. The rearrangement links TRBV11-1 to TRBJ2-7; a weak D match, TRBD2 (6 bases). V dropped 0 bases and J dropped 2 bases, with 14 bases sitting between them. CDR1 SGHAT and CDR2 FQDESV come from the germline V gene (reference sequence). This CDR3 contains 16 residues. The CDR3 region is CASSLAGDFGTYEQYF. The CDR3 bases are TGTGCCAGCAGCTTAGCGGGGGACTTCGGAACCTACGAGCAGTACTTC.

V is TRBV28 and J is TRBJ2-1, with D maybe TRBD2 (6 bases). The CDR3 loop spans 15 amino acids. The V end was cut by 7 bases, the J end by 4 bases, with 17 bases between. CDR1 is MDHEN and CDR2 is SYDVKM in the germline V gene. The CDR3 nucleotides are TGTGCCAGCAACCCTCCCCCCGGGGGTTACAATGAGCAGTTCTTC. Amino acid sequence: CASNPPPGGYNEQFF.

The chain uses TRBV5-1 and TRBJ1-1; tentative D call: TRBD1 (6 bases). The CDR3 is 13 residues long. Deletions cut 4 bases from V and 3 bases from J, with 10 bases between. Germline CDR1 reads SGHRS; CDR2 reads YFSETQ. The CDR3 DNA is TGCGCCAGCAGCAAGGAGGGGGACACTGAAGCTTTCTTT. Translating gives CASSKEGDTEAFF.

The chain couples TRBV4-2 to TRBJ2-3; D is tentatively TRBD1 or TRBD2 (5 bases each). The CDR3 extends over 17 amino acids. The V end was cut by 0 bases, the J end by 4 bases, with 17 bases between. Germline V lookup: CDR1 LGHNA, CDR2 YNFKEQ. This CDR3 is CASSQDPVGGRADTQYF. In DNA, the CDR3 is TGTGCCAGCAGCCAAGATCCTGTTGGGGGTCGGGCAGATACGCAGTATTTT.

This chain joins TRBV5-6 and TRBJ1-2; the D is unclear. Germline V gene lookup returns CDR1 SGHDT and CDR2 YYEEEE. There are 13 residues in the CDR3. The V end was cut by 0 bases, the J end by 3 bases, with 6 bases between. CDR3 DNA: TGTGCCAGCAGCTTGGAGTCAGACTATGGCTACACCTTC. Amino acids: CASSLESDYGYTF.